Below are 10 T cell receptor beta chains sequenced from a single sample in a study of blood T cell repertoires in COVID-19. Some clones are missing from TCRdb's copy, which holds only in-frame ones; the method was immunoSEQ multiplex PCR. This sample has roughly 200,000 clones, with around four fifths found just once. Material for sequencing was PBMCs or T cells enriched from blood (not recorded which). These receptors all stem from a middle-aged man who had recovered from COVID-19.

The sample holds a few counts of this clone. The chain joins TRBV7-8 to TRBJ2-7, with D hard to call. From germline, CDR1 is SGHVS and CDR2 FQNEAQ. Trimming left V 1 base short and J 4 bases short, with 8 bases between. The CDR3 has 13 residues. CDR3 in amino acids: CASSLDTLYEQYV. CDR3 sequence (DNA): TGTGCCAGCAGCTTAGATACTCTTTACGAGCAGTACGTC.

V usage is TRBV5-1 and J usage is TRBJ2-5, with 11 positions matching TRBD2. The CDR3 is made up of 14 amino acids. The germline gives CDR1 SGHRS, CDR2 YFSETQ. With 7 bases clipped from V and 5 bases from J, the junction kept 7 bases outside the gene matches. CDR3 coding DNA: TGCGCCAGCGGATCCTTAGCGGGGGGGGAGACCCAGTACTTC. This gives the protein CASGSLAGGETQYF.

The chain has TRBV29-1 and TRBJ1-4; maybe TRBD1 (5 bases). This CDR3 is built from 11 residues. Per germline, CDR1 SQVTM and CDR2 ANQGSEA. The V gene lost 5 bases and the J gene lost 8 bases, with 9 bases spanning the gap. The CDR3 here is CSVWTNEKLFF. The CDR3 DNA reads TGCAGCGTTTGGACAAACGAAAAACTGTTTTTT.

The gene calls are TRBV19 and TRBJ2-2; 10 nucleotides match TRBD2. The CDR3 is 15 amino acids. V lost 3 bases to trimming and J lost 5 bases; unmatched junction nucleotides: 3. CDR1 is LNHDA and CDR2 is SQIVND in the germline V gene (reference sequence). CDR3 DNA sequence: TGTGCCAGTAGTATCCCTAGCGGGAGTACCGGGGAGCTGTTTTTT. Protein product: CASSIPSGSTGELFF. The entire variable domain, with the rest obtained from reference TRBV19 and TRBJ2-2, is as follows: DGGITQSPKYLFRKEGQNVTLSCEQNLNHDAMYWYRQDPGQGLRLIYYSQIVNDFQKGDIAEGYSVSREKKESFPLTVTSAQKNPTAFYLCASSIPSGSTGELFFGEGSRLTVL.

V gene TRBV19 combines with J gene TRBJ1-4, with unresolved D. Trimming removed 5 bases from V and 0 bases from J, with 7 bases in between. The CDR3 loop spans 14 amino acids. CDR1 is LNHDA and CDR2 is SQIVND in the germline V gene (reference sequence). CDR3 residues: CASSRLATNEKLFF. For the CDR3, the DNA is TGTGCCAGTAGTCGATTAGCAACTAATGAAAAACTGTTTTTT.

The J gene is TRBJ1-1, the V gene TRBV6-2 or TRBV6-3, with TRBD1 as a possible D gene (5 bases). CDR1 and CDR2 (germline): MNHEY, SVGEGT. Deletions cut 6 bases from V and 1 base from J, with 15 bases between. The CDR3 is 15 residues long. This chain's CDR3 is CASSSQGRPNTEAFF. DNA of the CDR3: TGTGCCAGCAGCTCCCAGGGAAGGCCGAACACTGAAGCTTTCTTT.

This rearrangement joins TRBV29-1 to TRBJ2-4, with D unresolved. The CDR3 extends over 11 amino acids. Trimming took 7 bases from V and 6 from J, leaving 10 bases between them. Germline CDR1 is SQVTM and CDR2 is ANQGSEA. The CDR3 region has the DNA TGCAGCGCCCTTCGAGGAAACATTCAGTACTTC. Protein product: CSALRGNIQYF. The variable domain in full, completed from reference TRBV29-1 and TRBJ2-4, reads SAVISQKPSRDICQRGTSLTIQCQVDSQVTMMFWYRQQPGQSLTLIATANQGSEATYESGFVIDKFPISRPNLTFSTLTVSNMSPEDSSIYLCSALRGNIQYFGAGTRLSVL.

This sequence joins TRBV5-1 and TRBJ2-1; possible D gene TRBD2, 5 bases. The CDR3 is 17 residues long. In germline, CDR1 is SGHRS, CDR2 YFSETQ. V was pared by 3 bases and J by 0 bases, with 16 bases between. The CDR3 region is CASSSVSGGSSYNEQFF. Written as DNA, the CDR3 is TGCGCCAGCAGCTCCGTCTCAGGAGGAAGCTCCTACAATGAGCAGTTCTTC.

This rearrangement joins TRBV6-1 to TRBJ2-7, with D perhaps TRBD1 (5 bases). Trimming stripped 3 bases from V and 2 bases from J, with 14 bases between. Germline V gene sequence: CDR1 MNHNS, CDR2 SASEGT. This CDR3 has 15 amino acids. The CDR3 DNA follows: TGTGCCAGCAGTGAGGGCCCAGGGCCTGCCTACGAGCAGTACTTC. It codes for CASSEGPGPAYEQYF.

This clone has only a few counts. The chain links TRBV29-1 to TRBJ2-3, with 10 bases that match TRBD2. Germline loops: CDR1 SQVTM, CDR2 ANQGSEA. The CDR3 sequence is 15 residues long. J lost 5 bases, V lost 3 bases, and 8 bases had no gene match. CDR3 region: CSVESLAGAVDTQYF. In DNA form, the CDR3 reads TGCAGCGTTGAGTCGCTAGCGGGAGCGGTAGATACGCAGTATTTT.